This T cell receptor beta chain stems from a study of blood T cell repertoires in COVID-19. Study information: The cDNA or gDNA used as material had been derived from T cells, B-cell-depleted T cells, or PBMCs.

The germline V gene has CDR1 SNHLY and CDR2 FYNNEI. The CDR3 is made up of 13 amino acids. Trimming removed 6 bases from V and 8 bases from J, with 11 bases in between. In the authors' methods: Reference gene primer amplification yielded estimated nucleated cell counts. Clones were sequenced by immunoSEQ multiplex PCR, and TCRdb holds only the in-frame ones, with some missing. V and J calls and clone size are copied from that table; D and trimming were computed from the DNA. This table holds about 42,000 clones, around 87% found once. Material: peripheral blood. The TCR sequence derives from a man aged 30-40 years with active or convalescent COVID-19. The genes are TRBV2 and TRBJ1-6; D is unclear. DNA of the CDR3: TGTGCCAGCAGCGGAGGATCGGATTCACCCCTCCACTTT. It yields the protein CASSGGSDSPLHF.